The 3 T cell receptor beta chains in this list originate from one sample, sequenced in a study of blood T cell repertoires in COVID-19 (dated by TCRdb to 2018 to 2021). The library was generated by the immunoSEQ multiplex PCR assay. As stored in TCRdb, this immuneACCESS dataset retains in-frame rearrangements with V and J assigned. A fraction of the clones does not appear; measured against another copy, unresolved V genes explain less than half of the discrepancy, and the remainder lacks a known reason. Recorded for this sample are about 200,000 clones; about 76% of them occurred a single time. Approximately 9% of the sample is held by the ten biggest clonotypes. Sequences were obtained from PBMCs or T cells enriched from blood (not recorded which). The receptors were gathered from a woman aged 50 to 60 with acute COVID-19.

The CDR3 nucleotides are TGTGCCAGCAGCTGGGGCACGGGACAGATTAATTCACCCCTCCACTTT. Residues: CASSWGTGQINSPLHF. The V gene is TRBV7-2, the J gene TRBJ1-6; TRBD1 matches at 7 bases. Losses at the gene ends were 4 bases for V and 6 bases for J; bases not matched to a gene: 9. Per the germline V gene, CDR1 is SGHTA and CDR2 is FQGNSA. This CDR3 has 16 amino acids. The whole variable domain, remainder taken from reference TRBV7-2 and TRBJ1-6, is GAGVSQSPSNKVTEKGKDVELRCDPISGHTALYWYRQSLGQGLEFLIYFQGNSAPDKSGLPSDRFSAERTGGSVSTLTIQRTQQEDSAVYLCASSWGTGQINSPLHFGNGTRLTVT.

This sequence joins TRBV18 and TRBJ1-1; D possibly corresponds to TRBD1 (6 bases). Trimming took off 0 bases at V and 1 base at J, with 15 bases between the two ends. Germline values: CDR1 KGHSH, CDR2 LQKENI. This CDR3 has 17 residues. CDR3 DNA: TGTGCCAGCTCACCACCGGGGGGGGCGCAGGGGAACACTGAAGCTTTCTTT. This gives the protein CASSPPGGAQGNTEAFF. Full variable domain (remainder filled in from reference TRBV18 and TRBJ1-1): NAGVMQNPRHLVRRRGQEARLRCSPMKGHSHVYWYRQLPEEGLKFMVYLQKENIIDESGMPKERFSAEFPKEGPSILRIQQVVRGDSAAYFCASSPPGGAQGNTEAFFGQGTRLTVV.

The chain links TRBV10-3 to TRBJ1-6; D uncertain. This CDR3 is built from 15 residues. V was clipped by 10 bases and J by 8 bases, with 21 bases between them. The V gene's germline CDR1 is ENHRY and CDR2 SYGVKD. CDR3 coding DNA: TGTGCCACCCTAGTGGGGTCCGCGCGGGATTCACCCCTCCACTTT. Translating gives CATLVGSARDSPLHF.